Following are 8 T cell receptor beta chains from one sample sequenced in a study of CD8+ T cells in alopecia areata. Sequencing relied on a cDNA template that was reverse transcribed from extracted RNA. Sequencing was performed with immunoSEQ multiplex PCR; in TCRdb, only in-frame clones are kept and a portion is missing. Here the sample spans about 190,000 clones, roughly 70% being singletons. Treatment described: oral pan-JAK inhibitor, 5-10 mg twice daily. This material consisted of CD4+ T cells sorted from blood, taken between weeks 49 and 50, from a patient treated with tofacitinib. The source is a human donor with alopecia areata.

The chain links TRBV19 to TRBJ1-4; D remains unclear. Trimming shortened V by 3 bases and J by 8 bases, and 19 bases separated the two germline ends. The CDR3 contains 16 residues. Germline values: CDR1 LNHDA, CDR2 SQIVND (reference sequence). CDR3 sequence: CASSIRKTISPEKLFF. The CDR3 nucleotides are TGTGCCAGTAGTATCCGGAAAACTATATCACCCGAAAAACTGTTTTTT.

The genes are TRBV9 and TRBJ2-1; D may match TRBD1 or TRBD2 (6 bases each). Germline V CDR1 and CDR2: SGDLS, YYNGEE. CDR3 length: 16 residues. The germline V and J ends were trimmed by 4 bases and 5 bases, with 19 bases remaining between them. The CDR3 region has the DNA TGTGCCAGCAGCTTAAGAGGGGGGCTCCTTAACAATGAGCAGTTCTTC. It translates to CASSLRGGLLNNEQFF.

In this sample, this clone turned up many times. The CDR3 region is CASSAPGLAGGRSTSYEQYF. The DNA for the CDR3 is TGTGCCAGCAGCGCCCCCGGACTAGCGGGGGGGCGTAGTACCTCCTACGAGCAGTACTTC. This rearrangement joins TRBV9 to TRBJ2-7; TRBD2 matches 15 bases. The J segment lost 0 bases and the V segment lost 3 bases, leaving 13 bases of the junction unmatched. Germline loops: CDR1 SGDLS, CDR2 YYNGEE. The CDR3 has 20 amino acids.

The gene calls are TRBV7-2 and TRBJ1-5, with D perhaps TRBD1 (6 bases). Germline V lookup: CDR1 SGHTA, CDR2 FQGNSA. There are 18 residues in the CDR3. Trimming left V 1 base short and J 2 bases short, with 18 bases between. The CDR3 loop is CASSLGGGWQVGNQPQHF. The CDR3 nucleotides read TGTGCCAGCAGCTTAGGAGGGGGGTGGCAGGTGGGCAATCAGCCCCAGCATTTT.

The chain links TRBV30 to TRBJ2-7; tentative D call: TRBD1 (5 bases). The germline gives CDR1 GTSNPN, CDR2 SVGIG (reference sequence). The ends were cut back, 0 bases at V and 3 bases at J, with 15 bases in the middle. The length of the CDR3 is 15 residues. The chain's CDR3 is CAWSVHWAGNYEQYF. The CDR3 DNA reads TGTGCCTGGAGTGTACATTGGGCAGGGAACTACGAGCAGTACTTC.

This rearrangement joins TRBV11-3 to TRBJ1-2; 7 nucleotides match TRBD1. The trim removed 0 bases at V and 2 bases at J, leaving 6 bases unmatched. The CDR3 is 16 amino acids. Germline V gene data show CDR1 as SGHNT and CDR2 as YENEEA. The chain's CDR3 is CASSLEGRQGNYGYTF. In DNA form, the CDR3 reads TGTGCCAGCAGCTTAGAGGGGAGACAGGGAAACTATGGCTACACCTTC.

This rearrangement joins TRBV5-1 to TRBJ2-5; 10 bases align to TRBD2. Germline CDR1 is SGHRS and CDR2 is YFSETQ. With V trimmed by 7 bases and J by 1 base, 7 bases remained unmatched. The CDR3 has 15 amino acids. This CDR3 reads CASYTGLAVQETQYF. The DNA for the CDR3 is TGCGCCAGCTACACTGGACTAGCGGTCCAAGAGACCCAGTACTTC.

The DNA of the CDR3 is TGCGCCAGCAGCCAAGAAGCAGCGGGCGGGTACGAGCAGTACTTC. Protein product: CASSQEAAGGYEQYF. The rearrangement links TRBV4-3 to TRBJ2-7, with D maybe TRBD2 (6 bases). This CDR3 is 15 amino acids long. CDR1 and CDR2 (germline): LGHNA, YSLEER. V lost 0 bases and J lost 4, with 13 bases in between.